The 28 T cell receptor delta chains below were found in one sample sequenced in a study of gamma-delta T cells after stem cell transplantation. TCRdb re-identified clones in the RT-PCR reads via CATT. Of fewer than 3,000 delta-chain clones in the sample, under 55% were seen once. The sequencing sample was made of gamma-delta T cells. The source is a human donor. It is not recorded whose cells these are; they may come from a transplant donor.

As regards this clone: This sample includes further DNA sequences coding for the same CDR3. In DNA, the CDR3 is TGTGCCTGTGACACCCTGGGGGATACAGGTAAACTCATCTTT. It is translated as CACDTLGDTGKLIF. V and J are TRDV2 and TRDJ1; 11 bases are a match to TRDD3. The CDR3 length is 14 residues. Germline V CDR1 and CDR2: GEAIGNYY, EKD. The V segment lost 0 bases and the J segment 7 bases; nucleotides outside the gene matches: 3.

Turning to this clone: A much larger clone lies a single base off, so this may be a read error. CDR3 nucleotides: TGTGCCTGTGACACCGTTGGTCCAAACACCGATAAACTCATCTTT. It yields the protein CACDTVGPNTDKLIF. This sequence joins TRDV2 and TRDJ1; D gene unclear. Germline CDR1 GEAIGNYY, CDR2 EKD. CDR3 size: 15 residues. The V end lost 0 bases, the J end lost 0 bases, and 10 bases lay between the germline ends.

This clone is medium-sized (0.01 to 0.1%) in the sample. The chain joins TRDV2 to TRDJ1; TRDD3 matches 12 bases. J gave up 0 bases and V 3 bases, and 7 bases lay outside the gene matches. Germline CDR1 and CDR2: GEAIGNYY and EKD. The CDR3 has 17 amino acids. CDR3 protein: CACDSLLGDTDTDKLIF. CDR3 DNA: TGTGCCTGTGACTCACTACTGGGGGATACCGACACCGATAAACTCATCTTT.

This clone was counted a few times. A read error is possible here, since a much larger clone lies one base away. The identical CDR3 is also encoded by other nucleotide sequences in the sample. The chain carries TRDV2 and TRDJ1; D gene unclear. CDR3 length equals 14 residues. V lost 3 bases and J 4 bases, leaving 14 bases between the germline ends. Germline V gene lookup returns CDR1 GEAIGNYY and CDR2 EKD. The CDR3 loop reads CACDSVLTGDKLIF. The CDR3, as DNA: TGTGCCTGTGACTCGGTCTTAACGGGCGATAAACTCATCTTT.

This clone was counted between two and nine times. V and J are TRDV2 and TRDJ1; D is unresolved. The germline CDR1 and CDR2 sequences are GEAIGNYY and EKD. The CDR3 sequence is 14 residues long. The V end lost 3 bases, the J end lost 0 bases, and 10 bases lay between the germline ends. The CDR3 region has the DNA TGTGCCTGTGACCGGCTGGTTGACACCGATAAACTCATCTTT. This gives the protein CACDRLVDTDKLIF.

Only a few counts were recorded for this clone. Other DNA sequences in this sample translate to the same CDR3. The rearrangement links TRDV2 to TRDJ1, with 10 positions matching TRDD3. Germline CDR1 is GEAIGNYY and CDR2 is EKD. CDR3 length: 14 amino acids. The junction had 4 bases not matched to a gene; V was cut back by 3 bases and J by 4 bases. The CDR3 DNA reads TGTGCCTGTGACGACCTGGGGGATAGCGATAAACTCATCTTT. This gives the protein CACDDLGDSDKLIF.

The chain carries TRDV2 and TRDJ1, with D possibly TRDD2 on 5 matching bases. The V gene lost 4 bases and the J gene lost 8 bases, with 31 bases spanning the gap. This CDR3 contains 18 residues. Germline CDR1 and CDR2: GEAIGNYY and EKD. The DNA of the CDR3 is TGTGCCTGTGAGGACCTTCTTACAAGAGGAGGTGGTGGGCCAAAACTCATCTTT. Amino acid sequence: CACEDLLTRGGGGPKLIF.

Sample share makes this clone large. The same CDR3 also results from other DNA sequences found in this sample. The rearrangement links TRDV2 to TRDJ1, with no clear D. The length of the CDR3 is 16 residues. CDR1 GEAIGNYY and CDR2 EKD come from the germline V gene. The V end was cut by 0 bases, the J end by 3 bases, with 16 bases between. The CDR3 DNA sequence: TGTGCCTGTGACACCGTCGGCTTGTCCAAAGCCGATAAACTCATCTTT. It translates to CACDTVGLSKADKLIF.

Concerning this clone itself: A much larger clonotype is one base distant, so this may be a read error. The chain is built from TRDV2 and TRDJ1; TRDD3 aligns across 7 bases. Trimming cost V 0 bases and J 4 bases; bases outside gene matches: 7. Germline CDR1 GEAIGNYY, CDR2 EKD. The CDR3 consists of 15 residues. CDR3 sequence (DNA): TGTGCCTGTGACACCCTGGGGGTGAACAGCGATAAACTCATCTTT. This encodes CACDTLGVNSDKLIF.

About this clone: A clone one base away is much larger, so this may be a read error. The genes are TRDV2 and TRDJ1; TRDD3 aligns across 9 bases. CDR3 size: 18 residues. Germline V gene lookup returns CDR1 GEAIGNYY and CDR2 EKD. The CDR3 DNA reads as TGTGCCTGTGACACCTTTTACTCTGGGGGATCGGAGGGCGATAAATTCATCTTT. As protein: CACDTFYSGGSEGDKFIF.

This sequence joins TRDV2 and TRDJ1, with 8 bases that match TRDD3. The CDR3 runs 17 residues. Germline values: CDR1 GEAIGNYY, CDR2 EKD. The V and J ends lost 4 bases and 0 bases, in that order; junction bases with no gene match: 12. CDR3 protein: CACESLLGVPYTDKLIF. The CDR3 bases are TGTGCCTGTGAGAGCTTACTGGGGGTCCCGTACACCGATAAACTCATCTTT.

Comment on this clone: A far bigger clonotype differs at one base, so this is likely a read error. The chain carries TRDV2 and TRDJ1; 12 bases are shared with TRDD3. V dropped 3 bases and J dropped 7; count of bases not matched to a gene: 17. CDR1 and CDR2 from the germline V gene are GEAIGNYY and EKD. This CDR3 has 18 amino acids. CDR3 sequence (DNA): TGTGCCTGTGACCCCGTGGCTGGGGGATACGCGTCAACGAGTAAACTCATCTTT. Protein product: CACDPVAGGYASTSKLIF.

The chain has TRDV2 and TRDJ3, with 13 bases identical to TRDD3. V shed 2 bases, J shed 2 bases, and the junction held 5 bases outside the gene matches. Germline V lookup: CDR1 GEAIGNYY, CDR2 EKD. The CDR3 runs to 19 residues. This CDR3 is CACDMVLGDTPWDTRQMFF. CDR3 coding DNA: TGTGCCTGTGACATGGTACTGGGGGATACGCCCTGGGACACCCGACAGATGTTTTTC.

The V gene is TRDV2, the J gene TRDJ1; 9 bases are a match to TRDD3. The CDR3 length is 18 residues. Germline V gene lookup returns CDR1 GEAIGNYY and CDR2 EKD. The V segment lost 3 bases and the J segment 6 bases; nucleotides outside the gene matches: 19. The CDR3 is CACDSLRAWGMEGNKLIF. The CDR3 coding sequence is TGTGCCTGTGACTCCCTTAGAGCCTGGGGGATGGAGGGAAATAAACTCATCTTT.

Concerning this clone itself: Being one base from a much bigger clone, this may be a read error. The V call is TRDV2, the J call TRDJ1; 13 positions agree with TRDD3. CDR1 and CDR2 from the germline V gene are GEAIGNYY and EKD. The CDR3 runs to 19 residues. CDR3 residues: CACDNVVLGDTAYTDNLIF. CDR3 sequence (DNA): TGTGCCTGTGACAACGTCGTACTGGGGGATACGGCGTACACCGATAACCTCATCTTT.

This clone has just a few counts. One end of the junction does not line up with germline, which may come from a read error. This sequence joins TRDV2 and TRDJ1; TRDD3 might be the D (6 bases). The germline CDR1 and CDR2 sequences are GEAIGNYY and EKD. The CDR3 is 19 residues long. This CDR3 reads CACDCLSGDARLNTDNLIF. DNA of the CDR3: TGTGCCTGTGACTGTTTATCTGGGGATGCTCGACTTAACACCGATAACCTCATCTTT.

This chain uses TRDV2 with TRDJ3; D call uncertain. The CDR3 is 18 amino acids. Trimming shortened V by 1 base and J by 0 bases, and 12 bases separated the two germline ends. CDR1 is GEAIGNYY and CDR2 is EKD in the germline V gene. As DNA, the CDR3 is TGTGCCTGTGACACGATCGGGGCTAGCTCCTGGGACACCCGACAGATGTTTTTC. Translation: CACDTIGASSWDTRQMFF.

The chain is built from TRDV2 and TRDJ1; TRDD3 aligns across 13 bases. V trimming: 0 bases; J trimming: 0 bases; junction bases outside the gene matches: 18. CDR1 GEAIGNYY and CDR2 EKD come from the germline V gene. This CDR3 has 22 amino acids. This CDR3 reads CACDTVSTGGYGPLVYTDKLIF. The CDR3 nucleotides are TGTGCCTGTGACACCGTTTCGACTGGGGGATACGGCCCCCTGGTGTACACCGATAAACTCATCTTT.

The chain couples TRDV2 to TRDJ1, with D maybe TRDD3 (6 bases). This CDR3 region has 15 residues. V was cut by 0 bases and J by 7 bases, with 17 bases left in between. CDR1 is GEAIGNYY and CDR2 is EKD in the germline V gene. This chain's CDR3 is CACDTAGARWGKLIF. CDR3 nucleotide sequence: TGTGCCTGTGACACCGCCGGGGCCCGCTGGGGTAAACTCATCTTT.

This clone was counted only a few times. This chain connects TRDV2 to TRDJ1, with TRDD3 matching over 9 bases. CDR1 is GEAIGNYY, CDR2 EKD, per germline. V lost 3 bases to trimming and J lost 4 bases; unmatched junction nucleotides: 17. CDR3 length equals 18 residues. CDR3: CACDPLAPKGIRNDKLIF. CDR3 DNA sequence: TGTGCCTGTGACCCCCTTGCCCCAAAGGGGATACGGAACGATAAACTCATCTTT.

In its sample, this clone was seen a few times. With a much larger clone just one base away, this may be a read error. Other DNA sequences in this sample translate to the same CDR3. This chain uses TRDV2 with TRDJ1; 12 bases map to TRDD3. The CDR3 contains 18 residues. From germline, CDR1 is GEAIGNYY and CDR2 EKD. Germline trimming cut 3 bases from V and 7 bases from J; bases unmatched to any gene: 17. The CDR3 region has the DNA TGTGCCTGTGACCCCGTGGCTGGGGGATACGCGTCAAGTAGTAAACTCATCTTT. This gives the protein CACDPVAGGYASSSKLIF.

The V call is TRDV2, the J call TRDJ3; 9 bases are a match to TRDD3. With 3 bases clipped from V and 0 bases from J, the junction kept 11 bases outside the gene matches. Germline assignment: CDR1 GEAIGNYY and CDR2 EKD. The CDR3 covers 20 residues. CDR3 loop: CACDPATGGGSSWDTRQMFF. The DNA for the CDR3 is TGTGCCTGTGACCCCGCAACTGGGGGAGGGAGCTCCTGGGACACCCGACAGATGTTTTTC.

In its sample, this clone ranks as medium-sized. Other DNA sequences within the sample encode an identical CDR3. This chain joins TRDV2 and TRDJ1, with D possibly TRDD3 on 5 matching bases. V dropped 3 bases and J dropped 0 bases, with 13 bases sitting between them. Germline loops: CDR1 GEAIGNYY, CDR2 EKD. This CDR3 is built from 15 residues. The chain's CDR3 is CACDVLGDHTDKLIF. The CDR3 DNA follows: TGTGCCTGTGACGTCCTCGGGGACCACACCGATAAACTCATCTTT.

The chain links TRDV1 to TRDJ4; the D gene could be TRDD2 or TRDD3 (6 bases each). Germline CDR1 TSWWSYY, CDR2 QGS. Trimming pared 2 bases from V and 3 bases from J, leaving 28 bases between. The length of the CDR3 is 19 residues. Here the CDR3 reads CALGEFRRPSPAGGRPLIF. The CDR3 region has the DNA TGTGCTCTTGGGGAATTCCGACGGCCTTCCCCGGCCGGGGGACGACCCCTGATCTTT.

This clone appeared a few times. A much larger clonotype is one base distant, so this may be a read error. The identical CDR3 is also encoded by other nucleotide sequences in the sample. The chain combines TRDV2 with TRDJ1; D may be TRDD3 (5 bases). Trimming shortened V by 1 base and J by 0 bases, and 17 bases separated the two germline ends. The CDR3 is 17 amino acids. Germline CDR1 GEAIGNYY, CDR2 EKD. CDR3 DNA sequence: TGTGCCTGTGACACAGTTGGGGTCCCCTCCGACACCGATAAACTCATCTTT. Translated, it gives CACDTVGVPSDTDKLIF.

Details on this clone: At one of its ends the junction is not consistent with the germline gene, which may arise from a read error. The chain carries TRDV2 and TRDJ1; 8 nucleotides match TRDD3. The CDR3 consists of 19 residues. Germline CDR1 GEAIGNYY, CDR2 EKD. The CDR3 region is CACDQAPLGEPLVTDNLIF. The CDR3 region has the DNA TGTGCCTGTGACCAGGCGCCCCTGGGGGAACCTTTAGTCACCGATAACCTCATCTTT.

Details on this clone: An end of the junction differs from the germline gene, which may be a read error. This specimen includes other DNA sequences encoding the same CDR3. The V call is TRDV2, the J call TRDJ3, with a weak D call TRDD3 (7 bases). The CDR3 contains 20 residues. Germline V gene sequence: CDR1 GEAIGNYY, CDR2 EKD. The CDR3 nucleotides are TGTGCCTGTGACACAGCACTGGGGTTCCTAAGCTCATGTGACACCCGACCGATGTTTTTC. This gives the protein CACDTALGFLSSCDTRPMFF.

As concerns this clone: One end of the junction does not line up with germline, which may come from a read error. The J gene is TRDJ1, the V gene TRDV2; 9 bases are a match to TRDD3. Germline V lookup: CDR1 GEAIGNYY, CDR2 EKD. The CDR3 consists of 20 residues. CDR3 amino acids: CACDTVSPLGDNSDTDTLIF. The DNA of the CDR3 is TGTGCCTGTGACACCGTAAGTCCCTTGGGGGATAACAGTGACACCGATACACTCATCTTT.